These 26 T cell receptor beta chains came from one sample sequenced in a study of cytomegalovirus exposure and HLA in healthy donors. PCR involved 60 Vbeta and 13 Jbeta primers. TCRdb keeps only in-frame clones here, not all; method: immunoSEQ multiplex PCR. This table has approximately 150,000 clones, 70% to 85% appearing once. The specimen was PBMCs. Receptor source: a woman between 35 and 50 years old in good health and CMV-seronegative.

This chain uses TRBV28 with TRBJ2-7, with 13 bases aligning to TRBD2. The CDR3 is 16 amino acids. In germline, CDR1 is MDHEN, CDR2 SYDVKM. V was clipped by 1 base and J by 7 bases; unmatched bases: 7. The CDR3 DNA is TGTGCCAGCAGTTTATTCCCGGGACTAGCGGGAAGAGAGCAGTACTTC. It codes for CASSLFPGLAGREQYF.

The chain couples TRBV28 to TRBJ2-5; 9 nucleotides line up with TRBD1. The J call may be mistaken, given a closer DNA end match to TRBJ2-7. Germline CDR1 reads MDHEN; CDR2 reads SYDVKM. The CDR3 loop spans 14 amino acids. In DNA, the CDR3 is TGTGCCAGCAGGCTGAACAGGGGGCCTGGCGAGCAGTACTTC. It codes for CASRLNRGPGEQYF.

This rearrangement joins TRBV7-2 to TRBJ2-3; no clear D gene. Deletions cut 0 bases from V and 2 bases from J, with 3 bases between. CDR1 is SGHTA, CDR2 FQGNSA, per germline. This CDR3 is built from 13 residues. The CDR3 DNA reads as TGTGCCAGCAGCTTAGCCCTCACAGATACGCAGTATTTT. Its protein is CASSLALTDTQYF.

Regarding this clone: The junction differs from germline at one of its ends, possibly a read error. The rearrangement joins TRBV5-6 to TRBJ2-5; 10 nucleotides agree with TRBD2. The CDR3 extends over 16 amino acids. Germline CDR1 SGHDT, CDR2 YYEEEE. The CDR3 region is CASSLALAGRRYSSNF. The CDR3 DNA sequence: TGTGCCAGCAGCTTGGCACTAGCGGGAAGGCGGTACTCATCGAACTTC.

The chain combines TRBV5-6 with TRBJ2-5, with a weak D call TRBD2 (5 bases). The CDR3 extends over 18 amino acids. Germline V gene data show CDR1 as SGHDT and CDR2 as YYEEEE. Trimming shortened V by 1 base and J by 7 bases, and 26 bases separated the two germline ends. The CDR3 reads CASSLSGGQFYYTGTQYF. CDR3 sequence (DNA): TGTGCCAGCAGCTTGTCAGGAGGTCAATTTTATTATACTGGGACCCAGTACTTC.

The chain's CDR3 is CASSLIDRTQYF. In DNA, the CDR3 is TGTGCCAGCAGTCTCATAGACAGGACCCAGTACTTC. The chain uses TRBV28 and TRBJ2-7; possible D gene TRBD1, 5 bases. TRBJ2-5 explains the end of the DNA better; the J call may be wrong. Germline-derived CDR1 and CDR2 are MDHEN and SYDVKM. The CDR3 is made up of 12 amino acids.

The chain is built from TRBV27 and TRBJ1-1; 8 nucleotides align to TRBD1. J gave up 5 bases and V 11 bases, and 16 bases lay outside the gene matches. The CDR3 contains 15 residues. Germline V gene sequence: CDR1 MNHEY, CDR2 SMNVEV (reference sequence). The chain's CDR3 is CAGRTGKRRETEAFF. DNA for the CDR3: TGTGCCGGCCGGACAGGGAAGAGAAGGGAAACTGAAGCTTTCTTT.

In its sample, this clone was seen a few times. The chain recombines TRBV5-1 with TRBJ1-2; D ambiguous. Germline V gene data show CDR1 as SGHRS and CDR2 as YFSETQ. V was trimmed by 6 bases and J by 5 bases, leaving 20 bases between them. This CDR3 is built from 15 residues. CDR3 region: CASNPSPGDAYGYTF. The CDR3 DNA sequence: TGCGCCAGCAATCCTTCCCCGGGAGACGCTTATGGCTACACCTTC.

The V call is TRBV6-6, the J call TRBJ2-2, with TRBD1 identical over 7 bases. The germline gives CDR1 MNHNY, CDR2 SVGAGI (reference sequence). The CDR3 is 13 amino acids. The V gene end was trimmed by 7 bases and the J gene end by 6 bases; junction bases not matched to a gene: 5. The CDR3 is CASTLGQAGELFF. The CDR3 nucleotides read TGTGCCAGCACTTTAGGACAGGCCGGGGAGCTGTTTTTT.

This clone was counted between two and nine times. The chain employs TRBV6-4 and TRBJ2-6; 8 bases match TRBD1. The V gene's germline CDR1 is MRHNA and CDR2 SNTAGT. The CDR3 length is 18 residues. J gave up 0 bases and V 8 bases, and 12 bases lay outside the gene matches. The CDR3 is CASGPGTGSPSGANVLTF. For the CDR3, the DNA is TGTGCCAGCGGTCCCGGGACAGGTTCCCCCTCTGGGGCCAACGTCCTGACTTTC.

This rearrangement joins TRBV16 to TRBJ1-1; 10 bases are shared with TRBD1. The germline CDR1 and CDR2 sequences are KGHSY and FQNENV. The length of the CDR3 is 15 residues. Losses at the gene ends were 3 bases for V and 11 bases for J; bases not matched to a gene: 12. The CDR3 DNA reads TGTGCCAGCAGCCACCTCCGGGACAGGGGAAGTGAGGCTTTCTTT. Its protein product is CASSHLRDRGSEAFF.

This chain connects TRBV30 to TRBJ1-3; possibly TRBD1 for D (6 bases). CDR3 size: 12 residues. Deletions cut 3 bases from V and 10 bases from J, with 13 bases between. CDR1 is GTSNPN and CDR2 is SVGIG in the germline V gene (reference sequence). The DNA for the CDR3 is TGTGCCTGGAGACCACAGGGTTGGACCATATATTTT. The encoded protein is CAWRPQGWTIYF.

The chain couples TRBV28 to TRBJ1-5; 7 bases agree with TRBD1. The V gene end was trimmed by 3 bases and the J gene end by 2 bases; junction bases not matched to a gene: 4. The CDR3 contains 15 residues. Germline V lookup: CDR1 MDHEN, CDR2 SYDVKM. In nucleotides, the CDR3 is TGTGCCAGCAGTTTCTTAGACAGGGGCAATCAGCCCCAGCATTTT. Translated, it gives CASSFLDRGNQPQHF.

V gene TRBV5-1 combines with J gene TRBJ2-4, with TRBD2 as a possible D gene (5 bases). This CDR3 has 13 residues. Germline CDR1 is SGHRS and CDR2 is YFSETQ. V lost 5 bases and J lost 9, with 15 bases in between. The CDR3 sequence: CASRFGDSGIQYF. CDR3 nucleotide sequence: TGCGCCAGCAGATTCGGGGATTCAGGCATTCAGTACTTC.

The V and J genes are TRBV25-1 and TRBJ2-1; 9 positions match TRBD2. Germline-derived CDR1 and CDR2 are MGHDK and SYGVNS. CDR3 length equals 18 residues. V was pared by 1 base and J by 4 bases, with 11 bases of the junction left unmatched. The CDR3 bases are TGTGCCAGCAGTGAATTCGTCGCTAGCGGGAACCCTTACAATGAGCAGTTCTTC. This encodes CASSEFVASGNPYNEQFF.

J is TRBJ2-2 and V is TRBV11-3, with D uncertain. The V gene lost 5 bases and the J gene lost 6 bases, with 13 bases spanning the gap. Germline-derived CDR1 and CDR2 are SGHNT and YENEEA. CDR3 length: 14 residues. CDR3 sequence: CASSTSRGAGELFF. The CDR3 region has the DNA TGTGCCAGCAGCACCTCACGCGGAGCCGGGGAGCTGTTTTTT.

The chain couples TRBV7-3 to TRBJ2-3; D remains unclear. Germline values: CDR1 SGHTA, CDR2 FQGTGA. CDR3 length: 13 residues. Deletions cut 4 bases from V and 4 bases from J, with 9 bases between. CDR3 sequence (DNA): TGTGCCAGCAGCTCCCCGGGTTCAGATACGCAGTATTTT. It specifies CASSSPGSDTQYF.

The chain combines TRBV9 with TRBJ2-2; D not resolved. Germline values: CDR1 SGDLS, CDR2 YYNGEE. This CDR3 comprises 12 residues. The V gene lost 3 bases and the J gene lost 6 bases, with 6 bases spanning the gap. CDR3 loop: CASSAYSGELFF. CDR3 nucleotide sequence: TGTGCCAGCAGCGCCTATTCCGGGGAGCTGTTTTTT.

The CDR3 DNA sequence: TGTGCCAGCAGTACGGCACGGACAGTTGTGGGAACGCACGAGCAGTACTTC. This codes for CASSTARTVVGTHEQYF. This rearrangement joins TRBV28 to TRBJ2-7; D might be TRBD1 (6 bases). Germline CDR1 reads MDHEN; CDR2 reads SYDVKM. The CDR3 loop spans 17 amino acids. V lost 5 bases to trimming and J lost 5 bases, with 25 bases between them.

This clone occurred once. V and J are TRBV5-1 and TRBJ1-2, with a weak D call TRBD1 (6 bases). Germline loops: CDR1 SGHRS, CDR2 YFSETQ. This CDR3 contains 17 residues. V shed 0 bases and J shed 3 bases, with 18 bases lying between them. The CDR3 sequence is CASSLAPTGSQDYGYTF. As DNA, the CDR3 is TGCGCCAGCAGCTTGGCACCTACAGGGAGTCAAGACTATGGCTACACCTTC.

V gene TRBV28 combines with J gene TRBJ1-5; TRBD1 aligns across 7 bases. The CDR3 loop spans 17 amino acids. Germline V gives CDR1 MDHEN, CDR2 SYDVKM. Losses at the gene ends were 5 bases for V and 2 bases for J; bases not matched to a gene: 12. The DNA for the CDR3 is TGTGCCAGCAGTACACAAACAGGGGTTATCGGCAATCAGCCCCAGCATTTT. This encodes CASSTQTGVIGNQPQHF.

J is TRBJ1-1 and V is TRBV27; 10 nucleotides agree with TRBD1. CDR1 is MNHEY, CDR2 SMNVEV, per germline (reference sequence). This CDR3 has 15 amino acids. The J segment lost 9 bases and the V segment lost 0 bases, leaving 7 bases of the junction unmatched. The CDR3 reads CASSLSRTGGYQAFF. The CDR3 region has the DNA TGTGCCAGCAGTTTATCGCGGACAGGGGGTTATCAAGCTTTCTTT.

V usage is TRBV28 and J usage is TRBJ2-2; tentative D call: TRBD1 (6 bases). The CDR3 is made up of 15 amino acids. V lost 5 bases and J 1 base, leaving 11 bases between the germline ends. CDR1 is MDHEN, CDR2 SYDVKM, per germline. For the CDR3, the DNA is TGTGCCAGCAGTCGTGACAGGCGGAACACCGGGGAGCTGTTTTTT. Residues: CASSRDRRNTGELFF. Full variable domain (outside the CDR3, taken from reference TRBV28 and TRBJ2-2): DVKVTQSSRYLVKRTGEKVFLECVQDMDHENMFWYRQDPGLGLRLIYFSYDVKMKEKGDIPEGYSVSREKKERFSLILESASTNQTSMYLCASSRDRRNTGELFFGEGSRLTVL.

V usage is TRBV28 and J usage is TRBJ1-2; the D is unclear. V lost 8 bases and J 8 bases, leaving 9 bases between the germline ends. The CDR3 is 10 amino acids. In germline, CDR1 is MDHEN, CDR2 SYDVKM. The CDR3 region is CASESQGYTF. CDR3 nucleotide sequence: TGTGCCAGCGAGTCTCAAGGCTACACCTTC.

This chain links TRBV28 with TRBJ2-7; D perhaps matches TRBD2 (7 bases). V lost 5 bases to trimming and J lost 0 bases, with 17 bases between them. Germline V gene data show CDR1 as MDHEN and CDR2 as SYDVKM. CDR3 length equals 16 residues. For the CDR3, the DNA is TGTGCCAGCAGTCTACCGGGGGCTAGCGGCTCCTACGAGCAGTACTTC. Translation: CASSLPGASGSYEQYF.

The count of this clone is one. The rearrangement uses TRBV5-6 and TRBJ2-1; no firm D call. Trimming took off 1 base at V and 7 bases at J, with 6 bases between the two ends. CDR3 length equals 12 residues. Germline loops: CDR1 SGHDT, CDR2 YYEEEE. The CDR3 DNA sequence: TGTGCCAGCAGCTTGTTCTATAATGAGCAGTTCTTC. This translates into CASSLFYNEQFF. Full variable domain (outside the CDR3, taken from reference TRBV5-6 and TRBJ2-1): DAGVTQSPTHLIKTRGQQVTLRCSPKSGHDTVSWYQQALGQGPQFIFQYYEEEERQRGNFPDRFSGHQFPNYSSELNVNALLLGDSALYLCASSLFYNEQFFGPGTRLTVL.